The clone carrying this TCR beta chain was found a few times. The target antigen is unknown. The sample originates from a study of T cell repertoires in cytomegalovirus infection. At the level of the study: Selection of CMV epitopes for the study included recently identified HLA-C-restricted and well-studied HLA-B-restricted ones. Findings of the study overall: Cumulative public TCR beta family frequency identified CMV carriers with the relevant HLA.

V lost 0 bases, J lost 1 base, and 0 bases lay in between. This CDR3 is built from 13 residues. Germline CDR1 ENHRY, CDR2 SYGVKD. TCRdb re-called the reads with MiXCR, one entry per CDR3 protein. Of approximately 990,000 distinct CDR3 sequences detected, approximately 30% appear once; the ten largest clones hold under 15%. The clonotype was recovered from a human donor in good health (CMV status not recorded). Some clones in this sample may be carry-over from other donors' samples. This chain connects TRBV10-3 to TRBJ2-2; D gene uncertain. The sequenced sample was cultured CD8+ T cells from PBMCs, obtained from culture after CMV antigen stimulation. This CDR3 reads CAISESNTGELFF. DNA for the CDR3: TGTGCCATCAGTGAGTCGAACACCGGGGAGCTGTTTTTT.